This T cell receptor beta chain comes out of a study of blood T cell repertoires in COVID-19. Per germline, CDR1 SGDLS and CDR2 YYNGEE. The CDR3 is 13 residues long. V dropped 2 bases and J dropped 5 bases, with 10 bases sitting between them. The data were produced by immunoSEQ multiplex PCR, yet TCRdb's version contains in-frame clones alone and is incomplete. The table includes some 140,000 clones, around 87% detected once. The sequenced sample was peripheral blood. The sequence derives from a woman aged 45 to 65 who had recovered from COVID-19. The gene calls are TRBV9 and TRBJ1-1; D possibly corresponds to TRBD1 (5 bases). Here the CDR3 DNA reads TGTGCCAGCAGCGTCCTCGGGGGAACTGAAGCTTTCTTT. This translates into CASSVLGGTEAFF.